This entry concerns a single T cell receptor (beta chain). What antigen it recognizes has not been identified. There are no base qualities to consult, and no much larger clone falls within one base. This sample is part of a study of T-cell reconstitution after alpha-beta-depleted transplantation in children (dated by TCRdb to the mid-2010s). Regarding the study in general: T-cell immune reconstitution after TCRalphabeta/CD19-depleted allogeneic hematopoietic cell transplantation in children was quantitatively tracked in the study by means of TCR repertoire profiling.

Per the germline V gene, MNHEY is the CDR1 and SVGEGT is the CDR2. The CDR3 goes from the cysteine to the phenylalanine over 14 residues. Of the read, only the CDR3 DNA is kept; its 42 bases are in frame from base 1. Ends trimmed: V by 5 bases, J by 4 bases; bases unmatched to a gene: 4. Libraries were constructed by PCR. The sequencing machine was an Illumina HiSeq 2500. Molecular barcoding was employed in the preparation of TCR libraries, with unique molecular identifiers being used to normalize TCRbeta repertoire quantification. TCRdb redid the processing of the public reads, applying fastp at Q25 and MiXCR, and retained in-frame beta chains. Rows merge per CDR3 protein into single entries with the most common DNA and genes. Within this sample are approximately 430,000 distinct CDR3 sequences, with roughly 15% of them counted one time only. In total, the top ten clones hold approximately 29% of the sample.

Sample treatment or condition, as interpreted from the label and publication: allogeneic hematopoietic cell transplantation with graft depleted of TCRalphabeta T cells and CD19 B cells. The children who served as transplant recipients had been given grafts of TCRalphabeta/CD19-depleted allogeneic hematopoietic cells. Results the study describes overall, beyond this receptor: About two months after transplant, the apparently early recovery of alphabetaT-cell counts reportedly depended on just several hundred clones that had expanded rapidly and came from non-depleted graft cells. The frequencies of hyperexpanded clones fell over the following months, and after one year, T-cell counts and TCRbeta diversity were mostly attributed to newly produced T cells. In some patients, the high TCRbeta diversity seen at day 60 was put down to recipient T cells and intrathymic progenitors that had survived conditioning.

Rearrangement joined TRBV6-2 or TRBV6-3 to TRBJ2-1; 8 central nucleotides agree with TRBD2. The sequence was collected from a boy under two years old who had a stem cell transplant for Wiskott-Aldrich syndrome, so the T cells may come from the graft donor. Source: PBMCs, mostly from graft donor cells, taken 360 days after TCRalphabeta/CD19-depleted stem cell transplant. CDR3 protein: CASSTGTRYNEQFF. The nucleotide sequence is TGTGCCAGCAGTACCGGGACTAGGTACAATGAGCAGTTCTTC.